This T cell receptor beta chain originates from a study of long-term antiretroviral therapy in people with HIV. Researchers report immunoSEQ v3.0 was run at survey level. Clones were sequenced by immunoSEQ multiplex PCR, and TCRdb holds only the in-frame ones, with some missing. The sample has about 21,000 clones, 60% to 80% seen once. General study results and limits: Relative to transplant donor controls, diversity remained lower despite increasing after ART. Among HIV repertoires, CDR3 length ranges were narrower than those of controls.

For this clone: Its antigen is not identified.

Each HIV-infected participant was given treatment in the United States. Cryopreserved PBMC samples of roughly 1-10 million cells were used for DNA extraction. This clonotype was sampled from a woman in her forties with HIV. The sequences come from unsorted PBMCs, collected about 1.8 years before starting antiretroviral therapy.

The CDR3 sequence is CASSSPDRGDEQYF. The DNA for the CDR3 is TGCGCCAGCAGCTCCCCGGACAGGGGCGACGAGCAGTACTTC. The chain links TRBV5-1 to TRBJ2-7, with 9 bases aligning to TRBD1. The CDR3 consists of 14 residues. Germline V lookup: CDR1 SGHRS, CDR2 YFSETQ. V lost 3 bases and J lost 5; bases outside the gene matches: 6.